The 21 T cell receptor beta chains given below trace back to one sample, sequenced in a study of blood T cell repertoires in COVID-19. The repertoire was sequenced with immunoSEQ multiplex PCR; TCRdb's copy has only in-frame clones and lacks some. The sample has around 99,000 clones; more than 70% are singletons. Source material: peripheral blood. The receptor set was obtained from a man between 65 and 80 years old with acute or convalescent COVID-19.

This chain connects TRBV3-1 (or the pseudogene TRBV3-2) to TRBJ1-5; D might be TRBD1 (5 bases). Germline CDR1 is LGHDT and CDR2 is YNNKEL (reference sequence). V lost 0 bases, J lost 5 bases, and 14 bases lay in between. The CDR3 extends over 16 amino acids. Written as DNA, the CDR3 is TGTGCCAGCAGCCAAGAGGGCGGGACGGGCGATCAGCCCCAGCATTTT. Encoded protein: CASSQEGGTGDQPQHF.

This clone was counted a few times. The chain uses TRBV5-1 and TRBJ1-1; D might be TRBD1 (5 bases). The CDR3 covers 14 residues. The germline CDR1 and CDR2 sequences are SGHRS and YFSETQ. V dropped 0 bases and J dropped 1 base, with 7 bases sitting between them. This CDR3 is CASSLDRTNTEAFF. For the CDR3, the DNA is TGCGCCAGCAGCTTGGACAGGACGAACACTGAAGCTTTCTTT.

The chain recombines TRBV7-3 with TRBJ2-5; possibly TRBD1 for D (6 bases). Germline lookup yields CDR1 SGHTA and CDR2 FQGTGA. CDR3 length: 14 amino acids. Trimming pared 2 bases from V and 2 bases from J, leaving 9 bases between. The CDR3 DNA reads TGTGCCAGCAGCTTACTAGGACAGCAAGAGACCCAGTACTTC. Amino acids: CASSLLGQQETQYF.

The rearrangement links TRBV5-1 to TRBJ1-3, with a tentative D call TRBD1 (6 bases). Deletions cut 3 bases from V and 1 base from J, with 8 bases between. Germline V lookup: CDR1 SGHRS, CDR2 YFSETQ. This CDR3 contains 14 residues. The CDR3 bases are TGCGCCAGCAGCTGGGGACAATCTGGAAACACCATATATTTT. This translates into CASSWGQSGNTIYF. Together with reference TRBV5-1 and TRBJ1-3, the CDR3 gives the full variable domain: KAGVTQTPRYLIKTRGQQVTLSCSPISGHRSVSWYQQTPGQGLQFLFEYFSETQRNKGNFPGRFSGRQFSNSRSEMNVSTLELGDSALYLCASSWGQSGNTIYFGEGSWLTVV.

The chain recombines TRBV6-5 with TRBJ1-3; D ambiguous. V lost 5 bases and J lost 0, with 11 bases in between. Germline V gene data show CDR1 as MNHEY and CDR2 as SVGAGI. The CDR3 loop spans 15 amino acids. The CDR3 loop reads CASSLKTSSGNTIYF. The CDR3 region has the DNA TGTGCCAGCAGTCTCAAGACTTCCTCTGGAAACACCATATATTTT.

This clone was seen only a few times. V is TRBV2 and J is TRBJ2-5; 13 bases line up with TRBD2. This CDR3 is 15 amino acids long. V dropped 4 bases and J dropped 4; count of bases not matched to a gene: 3. Germline CDR1 reads SNHLY; CDR2 reads FYNNEI. Here the CDR3 reads CASSARTSGGETQYF. CDR3 bases: TGTGCCAGCAGTGCGCGGACTAGCGGGGGAGAGACCCAGTACTTC.

V gene TRBV6-1 combines with J gene TRBJ2-7; TRBD1 aligns across 11 bases. Losses at the gene ends were 1 base for V and 6 bases for J; bases not matched to a gene: 2. In germline, CDR1 is MNHNS, CDR2 SASEGT. There are 14 residues in the CDR3. Written as DNA, the CDR3 is TGTGCCAGCAGTGAAGGGACAGGGGGCGTCGAGCAGTACTTC. Translating it yields CASSEGTGGVEQYF.

The chain recombines TRBV3-1 (or the pseudogene TRBV3-2) with TRBJ1-2; 9 bases agree with TRBD1. Germline assignment: CDR1 LGHDT and CDR2 YNNKEL (reference sequence). Unmatched junction bases numbered 1, after V lost 1 base and J lost 7 bases. This CDR3 has 13 amino acids. The CDR3 loop reads CASSQVQGAGYTF. The CDR3 DNA reads as TGTGCCAGCAGCCAAGTACAGGGGGCTGGCTACACCTTC.

The chain joins TRBV9 to TRBJ2-5; TRBD1 matches 11 bases. This CDR3 is 16 amino acids long. Germline CDR1 reads SGDLS; CDR2 reads YYNGEE. The V gene end was trimmed by 4 bases and the J gene end by 4 bases; junction bases not matched to a gene: 9. The CDR3 spells CASSRIGQGAGETQYF. In nucleotides, the CDR3 is TGTGCCAGCAGCCGTATCGGACAGGGGGCGGGAGAGACCCAGTACTTC.

The chain couples TRBV15 to TRBJ1-4; 10 bases match TRBD1. The germline V gene encodes CDR1 LNHNV and CDR2 YYDKDF (reference sequence). This CDR3 is 15 amino acids long. Germline trimming cut 0 bases from V and 6 bases from J; bases unmatched to any gene: 1. Here the CDR3 DNA reads TGTGCCACCAGCAGAGATGGACAGGGGGATGAAAAACTGTTTTTT. Amino acid sequence: CATSRDGQGDEKLFF.

This clone was seen a few times. The J gene is TRBJ2-1, the V gene TRBV19; tentatively, D is TRBD2 (7 bases). This CDR3 region has 16 residues. The V end was cut by 5 bases, the J end by 9 bases, with 23 bases between. Germline CDR1 and CDR2: LNHDA and SQIVND (reference sequence). The CDR3 spells CASSLPRGGLLGEQFF. Written as DNA, the CDR3 is TGTGCCAGTAGTCTCCCTCGCGGGGGCCTCCTTGGTGAGCAGTTCTTC.

The rearrangement uses TRBV2 and TRBJ1-5, with TRBD1 matching over 7 bases. Germline V gives CDR1 SNHLY, CDR2 FYNNEI. This CDR3 is 15 amino acids long. V shed 5 bases, J shed 0 bases, and the junction held 4 bases outside the gene matches. CDR3 sequence: CASSKGQSSNQPQHF. In DNA, the CDR3 is TGTGCCAGCAGTAAGGGACAGTCTAGCAATCAGCCCCAGCATTTT.

This clone was counted only a few times. V and J are TRBV5-1 and TRBJ2-2; 10 positions agree with TRBD1. CDR1 is SGHRS and CDR2 is YFSETQ in the germline V gene. Trimming took 4 bases from V and 6 from J; bases not matched to a gene: 9. The CDR3 length is 16 residues. The CDR3 protein is CASSVGQGEAAGELFF. DNA of the CDR3: TGCGCCAGCAGCGTCGGACAGGGGGAAGCCGCCGGGGAGCTGTTTTTT.

The chain has TRBV11-2 and TRBJ2-1; 7 bases agree with TRBD2. V was pared by 3 bases and J by 7 bases, with 12 bases of the junction left unmatched. CDR1 and CDR2 (germline): SGHAT, FQNNGV. The CDR3 has 16 amino acids. This CDR3 is CASSFIGGDYSNEQFF. CDR3 sequence (DNA): TGTGCCAGCAGCTTCATTGGGGGGGACTACTCTAATGAGCAGTTCTTC.

The chain recombines TRBV19 with TRBJ2-1; 11 bases align to TRBD1. Trimming cost V 2 bases and J 2 bases; bases outside gene matches: 11. There are 19 residues in the CDR3. CDR1 is LNHDA and CDR2 is SQIVND in the germline V gene (reference sequence). The CDR3 coding sequence is TGTGCCAGTAGTATACCCCTCCACGGGGGACAGGGGGCCTACAATGAGCAGTTCTTC. It translates to CASSIPLHGGQGAYNEQFF.

The rearrangement joins TRBV3-1 (or the pseudogene TRBV3-2) to TRBJ2-2, with D possibly matching TRBD2 (5 bases). Germline loops: CDR1 LGHDT, CDR2 YNNKEL (reference sequence). V lost 2 bases and J 6 bases, leaving 25 bases between the germline ends. CDR3 length: 19 amino acids. The DNA for the CDR3 is TGTGCCAGCAGCCAACAAAAAAAGATTTGGGCAGAGGAGGCCGGGGAGCTGTTTTTT. Amino acid sequence: CASSQQKKIWAEEAGELFF.

The V call is TRBV7-9, the J call TRBJ2-7; 8 bases fit TRBD1. The trim removed 3 bases at V and 1 base at J, leaving 14 bases unmatched. This CDR3 spans 18 amino acids. Looked up from germline, CDR1 is SEHNR and CDR2 is FQNEAQ (reference sequence). The CDR3 DNA reads as TGTGCCAGCAGCTTTCCGGACAGGGCTAACAGAGTATCCTACGAGCAGTACTTC. It yields the protein CASSFPDRANRVSYEQYF.

This CDR3 reads CASSLGPEGETQYF. The CDR3 nucleotides are TGCGCCAGCAGCTTGGGTCCGGAGGGAGAGACCCAGTACTTC. This rearrangement joins TRBV5-1 to TRBJ2-5; weak D call: TRBD2 (6 bases). Trimming removed 0 bases at V and 4 bases at J, with 10 bases between. Looked up from germline, CDR1 is SGHRS and CDR2 is YFSETQ. This CDR3 is 14 amino acids long.

The rearrangement uses TRBV7-8 and TRBJ1-1, with D perhaps matching TRBD1 (6 bases). The germline V gene has CDR1 SGHVS and CDR2 FQNEAQ. This CDR3 contains 16 residues. Trimming shortened V by 4 bases and J by 3 bases, and 18 bases separated the two germline ends. The CDR3 DNA is TGTGCCAGCAGCTCCGTGACAGGAAGATCGGACACTGAAGCTTTCTTT. Amino acids: CASSSVTGRSDTEAFF.

The genes are TRBV3-1 (or the pseudogene TRBV3-2) and TRBJ2-5, with a tentative D call TRBD2 (5 bases). The ends were cut back, 5 bases at V and 5 bases at J, with 12 bases in the middle. Germline V CDR1 and CDR2: LGHDT, YNNKEL (reference sequence). CDR3 length: 13 residues. DNA of the CDR3: TGTGCCAGCAGCGACGGGGTGGGGGAGACCCAGTACTTC. Translating gives CASSDGVGETQYF.

This sequence joins TRBV5-1 and TRBJ2-7, with TRBD1 matching 8 bases. The CDR3 totals 13 residues. Per germline, CDR1 SGHRS and CDR2 YFSETQ. V was clipped by 4 bases and J by 5 bases; unmatched bases: 5. Here the CDR3 reads CASSGGQGNEQYF. CDR3 nucleotide sequence: TGCGCCAGCAGCGGCGGACAGGGAAACGAGCAGTACTTC.